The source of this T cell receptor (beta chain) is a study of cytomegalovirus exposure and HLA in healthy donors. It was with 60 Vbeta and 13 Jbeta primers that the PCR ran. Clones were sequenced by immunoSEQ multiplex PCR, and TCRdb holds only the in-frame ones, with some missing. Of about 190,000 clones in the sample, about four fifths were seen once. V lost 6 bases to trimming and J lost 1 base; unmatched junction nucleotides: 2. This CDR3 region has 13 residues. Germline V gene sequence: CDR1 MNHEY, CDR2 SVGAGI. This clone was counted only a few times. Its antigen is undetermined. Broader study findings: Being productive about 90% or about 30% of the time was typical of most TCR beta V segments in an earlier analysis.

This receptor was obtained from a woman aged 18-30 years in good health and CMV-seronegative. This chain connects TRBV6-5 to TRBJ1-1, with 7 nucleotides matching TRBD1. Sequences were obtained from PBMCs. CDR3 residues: CASSSGGNTEAFF. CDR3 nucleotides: TGTGCCAGCAGCTCAGGGGGGAACACTGAAGCTTTCTTT.